This T cell receptor beta chain was profiled in a study of cytomegalovirus exposure and HLA in healthy donors. Findings of the study overall: Prediction of most subjects' HLA-A and HLA-B alleles by TCR beta sequences was reportedly accurate.

As concerns this clone: What it recognizes is unknown.

The PCR had 60 Vbeta and 13 Jbeta primers. This table comes from immunoSEQ multiplex PCR, and its TCRdb copy is limited to in-frame clones, with some not included. The sample has roughly 120,000 clones, around three quarters seen once; the top ten hold approximately 2%. Germline CDR1 reads SGHKS; CDR2 reads YYEKEE (reference sequence). Trimming at V came to 0 bases and at J to 0 bases, leaving 3 bases not matched to a gene. This CDR3 is 15 amino acids long. This chain uses TRBV5-5 with TRBJ2-7; 7 nucleotides match TRBD2. The clonotype was recovered from a man between 18 and 35 years old in good health and CMV-seronegative. The sequenced sample consisted of PBMCs. In DNA form, the CDR3 reads TGTGCCAGCAGCTTGGGGCCGGGAGGCTCCTACGAGCAGTACTTC. The encoded protein is CASSLGPGGSYEQYF.